This T cell receptor beta chain is drawn from a study of T cell clones after liver transplantation. Using immunoSEQ multiplex PCR, the repertoire was profiled, and TCRdb retains in-frame clones only, with some absent. Among about 99,000 clones listed, approximately 85% were seen once. Germline trimming cut 6 bases from V and 3 bases from J; bases unmatched to any gene: 4. The germline gives CDR1 SGHTA, CDR2 FQGTGA. The CDR3 is made up of 14 amino acids. The clonotype was recovered from a human donor who received a liver transplant. The rearrangement links TRBV7-3 to TRBJ2-2; 7 bases agree with TRBD2. The sample consisted of CD4+ T cells from blood, taken before liver transplant. DNA for the CDR3: TGTGCCAGCAGTCCCGGGGGGTACACCGGGGAGCTGTTTTTT. This translates into CASSPGGYTGELFF.